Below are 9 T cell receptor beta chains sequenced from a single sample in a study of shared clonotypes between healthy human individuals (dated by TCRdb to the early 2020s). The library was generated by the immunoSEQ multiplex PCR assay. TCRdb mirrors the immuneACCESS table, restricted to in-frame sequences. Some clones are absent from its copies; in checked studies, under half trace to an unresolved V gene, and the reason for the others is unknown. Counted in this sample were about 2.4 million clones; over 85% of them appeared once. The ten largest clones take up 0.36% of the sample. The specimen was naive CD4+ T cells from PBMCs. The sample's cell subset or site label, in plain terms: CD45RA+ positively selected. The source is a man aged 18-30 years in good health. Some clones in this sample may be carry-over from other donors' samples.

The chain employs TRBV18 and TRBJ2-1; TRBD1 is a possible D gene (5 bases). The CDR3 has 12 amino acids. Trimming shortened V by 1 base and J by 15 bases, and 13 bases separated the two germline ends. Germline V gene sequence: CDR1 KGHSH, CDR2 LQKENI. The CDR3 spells CASSPLGAQVFF. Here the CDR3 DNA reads TGTGCCAGCTCACCACTAGGGGCTCAGGTGTTCTTC.

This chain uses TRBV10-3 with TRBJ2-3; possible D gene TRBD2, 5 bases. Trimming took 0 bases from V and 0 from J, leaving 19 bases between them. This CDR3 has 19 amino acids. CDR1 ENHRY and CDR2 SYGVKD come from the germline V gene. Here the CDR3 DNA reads TGTGCCATCAGTGAGTCCCCCCCTGGAGTAGCGTCTAGCACAGATACGCAGTATTTT. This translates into CAISESPPGVASSTDTQYF.

CDR3 nucleotide sequence: TGTGCCAGCAGCTTAGTGGTCAGGGAGTGGGCTAGCGGGAGGTACAATGAGCAGTTCTTC. Its translation: CASSLVVREWASGRYNEQFF. V and J are TRBV7-6 and TRBJ2-1; 11 bases are a match to TRBD2. CDR1 and CDR2 (germline): SGHVS, FNYEAQ. V gave up 1 base and J gave up 4 bases; unmatched junction bases: 15. This CDR3 is 20 amino acids long.

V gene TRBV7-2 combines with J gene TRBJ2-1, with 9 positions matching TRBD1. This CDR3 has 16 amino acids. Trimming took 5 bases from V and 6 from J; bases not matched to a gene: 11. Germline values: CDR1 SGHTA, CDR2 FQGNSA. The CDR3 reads CASSQTGTGLSNEQFF. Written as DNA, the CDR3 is TGTGCCAGCAGCCAGACCGGGACAGGGTTATCCAATGAGCAGTTCTTC.

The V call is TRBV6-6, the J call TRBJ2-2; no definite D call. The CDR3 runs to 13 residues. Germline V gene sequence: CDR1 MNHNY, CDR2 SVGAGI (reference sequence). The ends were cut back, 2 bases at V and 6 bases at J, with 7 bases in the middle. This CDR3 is CASSYGVSGELFF. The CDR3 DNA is TGTGCCAGCAGTTACGGGGTGTCCGGGGAGCTGTTTTTT.

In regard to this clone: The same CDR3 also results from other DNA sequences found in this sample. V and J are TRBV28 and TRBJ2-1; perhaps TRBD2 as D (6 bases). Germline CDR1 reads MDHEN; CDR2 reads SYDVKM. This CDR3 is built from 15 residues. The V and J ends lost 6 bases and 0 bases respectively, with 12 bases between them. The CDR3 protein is CASRPGGSSYNEQFF. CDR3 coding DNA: TGTGCCAGCAGACCAGGAGGGTCCTCCTACAATGAGCAGTTCTTC. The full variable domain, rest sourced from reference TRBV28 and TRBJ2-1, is DVKVTQSSRYLVKRTGEKVFLECVQDMDHENMFWYRQDPGLGLRLIYFSYDVKMKEKGDIPEGYSVSREKKERFSLILESASTNQTSMYLCASRPGGSSYNEQFFGPGTRLTVL.

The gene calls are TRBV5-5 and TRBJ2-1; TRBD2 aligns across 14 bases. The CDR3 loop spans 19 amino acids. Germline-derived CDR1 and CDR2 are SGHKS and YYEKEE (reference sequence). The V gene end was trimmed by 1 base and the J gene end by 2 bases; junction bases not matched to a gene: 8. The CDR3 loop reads CASSLYYQTSGRAYNEQFF. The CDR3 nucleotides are TGTGCCAGCAGCTTGTATTACCAGACTAGCGGGAGGGCCTACAATGAGCAGTTCTTC.

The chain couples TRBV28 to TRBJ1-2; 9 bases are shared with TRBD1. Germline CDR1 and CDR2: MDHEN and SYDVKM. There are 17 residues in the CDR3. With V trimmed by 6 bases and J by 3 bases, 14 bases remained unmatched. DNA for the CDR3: TGTGCCAGCAGCTCCAGACAGGGGGGTGTATGGGACTATGGCTACACCTTC. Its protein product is CASSSRQGGVWDYGYTF.

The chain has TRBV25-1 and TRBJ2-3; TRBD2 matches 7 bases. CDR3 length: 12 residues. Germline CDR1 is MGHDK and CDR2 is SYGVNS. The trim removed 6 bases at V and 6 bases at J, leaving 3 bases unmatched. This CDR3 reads CASRGAGDTQYF. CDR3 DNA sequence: TGTGCCAGCAGGGGAGCGGGGGATACGCAGTATTTT.